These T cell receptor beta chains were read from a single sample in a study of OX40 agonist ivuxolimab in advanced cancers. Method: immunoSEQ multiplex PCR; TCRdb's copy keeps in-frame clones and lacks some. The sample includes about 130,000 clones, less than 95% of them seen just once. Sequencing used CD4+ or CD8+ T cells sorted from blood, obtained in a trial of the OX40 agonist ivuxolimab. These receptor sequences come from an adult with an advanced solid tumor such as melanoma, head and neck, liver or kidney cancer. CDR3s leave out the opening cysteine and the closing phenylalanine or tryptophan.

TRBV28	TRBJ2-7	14	ASSSPSGTASYEQY
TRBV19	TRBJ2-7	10	ASNGGTYEQY
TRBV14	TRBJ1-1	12	ASSQQGLNTEAF
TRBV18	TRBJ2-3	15	ASSPSEGGPYTDTQY
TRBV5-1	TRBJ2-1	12	ASSKGQAYNEQF
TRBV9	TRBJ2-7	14	ASSLSGGQEGDEQY
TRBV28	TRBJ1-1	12	ASRLGPGNTEAF
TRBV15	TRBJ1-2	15	ATSSDSRRNPRHGYT
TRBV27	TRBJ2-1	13	ASTMTVGSYNEQF
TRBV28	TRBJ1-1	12	ASSPGQTNTEAF
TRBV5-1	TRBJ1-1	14	ASSPQGAGGNTEAF
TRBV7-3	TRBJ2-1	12	ASSQNRGDNEQF
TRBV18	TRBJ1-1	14	ASSPPNNREKTEAF
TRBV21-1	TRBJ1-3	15	ASSKRRARAAGNTIY
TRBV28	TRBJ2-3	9	ASSLGHTQY
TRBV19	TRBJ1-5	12	ASTLLSQGQPQH
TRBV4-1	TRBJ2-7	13	ASSHDSGRQYEQY
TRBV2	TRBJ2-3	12	ASSGIGSADTQY
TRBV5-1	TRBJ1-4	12	ASSPGGASEKLF
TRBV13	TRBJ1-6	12	ASKGGGPNSPLH
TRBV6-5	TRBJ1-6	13	ASSRGDREVSPLH
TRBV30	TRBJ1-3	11	AWSWGKGNTIY
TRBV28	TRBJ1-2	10	ASSTGGSGYT
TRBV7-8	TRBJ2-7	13	ASSSGTGFTYEQY
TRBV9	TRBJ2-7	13	ASSVGLAGAYEQY
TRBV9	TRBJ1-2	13	ASSVGAGRDYGYT
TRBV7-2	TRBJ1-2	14	ASSLGWTGGRYGYT
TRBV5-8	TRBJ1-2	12	ASSPTGSNYGYT
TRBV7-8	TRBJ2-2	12	ASSFGTSLVELF
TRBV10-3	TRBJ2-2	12	ATLDFGGVGELF
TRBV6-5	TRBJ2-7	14	ASSYSIHPGGYEQY
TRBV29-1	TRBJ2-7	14	SVGGVSGRAWDEQY
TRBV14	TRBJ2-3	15	ASSQRTQSRGTDTQY
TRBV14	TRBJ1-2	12	ASSQDRRNYGYT
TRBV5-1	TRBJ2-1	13	ASSLEAPGGNEQF
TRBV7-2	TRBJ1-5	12	ASSFYQGSQPQH
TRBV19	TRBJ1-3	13	ASRRPGSSGNTIY
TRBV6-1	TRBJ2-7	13	ASQREGLRGYEQY
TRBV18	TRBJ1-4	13	ASSPLEPGTEKLF
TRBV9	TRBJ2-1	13	ASSVDSGAYNEQF
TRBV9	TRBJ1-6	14	ASSVTRSPIDSPLH
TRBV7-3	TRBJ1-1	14	ASSLNPTGWATEAF
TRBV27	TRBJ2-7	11	ASSRTGVREQY
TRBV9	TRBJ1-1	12	ASSLSGENTEAF
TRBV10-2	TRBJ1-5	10	ASSESGGRQH
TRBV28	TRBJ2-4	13	ASSFEQGWENIQY
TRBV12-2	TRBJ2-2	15	ASRVTGGATNTGELF
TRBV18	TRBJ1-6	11	ASSPTGGSPLH
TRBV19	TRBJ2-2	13	ASSIGRAGTGELF
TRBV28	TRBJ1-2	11	ASSLGQGTGYT
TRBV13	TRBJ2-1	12	ASSLGLAGDEQF
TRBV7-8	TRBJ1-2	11	ASSSAQNYDYT
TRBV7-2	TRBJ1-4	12	ASSQGGTNEKLF
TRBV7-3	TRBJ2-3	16	ASSSLARTGEGADTQY
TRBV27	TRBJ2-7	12	ASSREGRPYEQY